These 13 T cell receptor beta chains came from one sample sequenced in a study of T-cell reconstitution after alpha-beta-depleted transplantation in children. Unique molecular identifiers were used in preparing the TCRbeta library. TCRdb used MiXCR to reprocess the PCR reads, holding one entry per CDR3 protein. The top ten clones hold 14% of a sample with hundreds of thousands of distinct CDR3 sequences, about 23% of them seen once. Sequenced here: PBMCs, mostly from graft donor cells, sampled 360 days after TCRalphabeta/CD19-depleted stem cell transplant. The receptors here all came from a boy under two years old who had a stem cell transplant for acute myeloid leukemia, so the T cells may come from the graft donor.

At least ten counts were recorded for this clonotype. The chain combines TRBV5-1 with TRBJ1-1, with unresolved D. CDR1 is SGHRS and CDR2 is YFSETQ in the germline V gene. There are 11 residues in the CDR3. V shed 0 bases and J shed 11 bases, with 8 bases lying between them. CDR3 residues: CASSLAGEAFF. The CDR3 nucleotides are TGCGCCAGCAGCTTGGCCGGGGAGGCTTTCTTT.

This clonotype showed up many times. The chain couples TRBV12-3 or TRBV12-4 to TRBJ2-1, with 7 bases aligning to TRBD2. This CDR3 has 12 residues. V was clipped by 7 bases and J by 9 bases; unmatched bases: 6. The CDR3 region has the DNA TGTGCCAGCACACCTGGCGGGGGTGAGCAGTTCTTC. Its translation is CASTPGGGEQFF.

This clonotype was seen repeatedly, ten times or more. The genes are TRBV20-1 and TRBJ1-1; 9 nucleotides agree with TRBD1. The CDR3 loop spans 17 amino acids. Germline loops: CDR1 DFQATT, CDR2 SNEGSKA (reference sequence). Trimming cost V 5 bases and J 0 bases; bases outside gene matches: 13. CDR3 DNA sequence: TGCAGTGCTTATTACAGGGGGCAAGGAAATTTGAACACTGAAGCTTTCTTT. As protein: CSAYYRGQGNLNTEAFF.

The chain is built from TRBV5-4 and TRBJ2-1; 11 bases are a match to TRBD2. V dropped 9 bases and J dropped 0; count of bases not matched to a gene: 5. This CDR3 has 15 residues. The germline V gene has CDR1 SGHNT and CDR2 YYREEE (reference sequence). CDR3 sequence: CATYSGGVSYNEQFF. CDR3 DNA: TGTGCCACTTATAGCGGGGGGGTCTCCTACAATGAGCAGTTCTTC.

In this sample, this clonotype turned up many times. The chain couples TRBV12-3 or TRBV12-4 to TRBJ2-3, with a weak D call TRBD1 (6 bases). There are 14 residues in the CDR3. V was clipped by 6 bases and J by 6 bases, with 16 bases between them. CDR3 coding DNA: TGTGCCAGCAGCCAGAACAGGGATTGGGATACGCAGTATTTT. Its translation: CASSQNRDWDTQYF.

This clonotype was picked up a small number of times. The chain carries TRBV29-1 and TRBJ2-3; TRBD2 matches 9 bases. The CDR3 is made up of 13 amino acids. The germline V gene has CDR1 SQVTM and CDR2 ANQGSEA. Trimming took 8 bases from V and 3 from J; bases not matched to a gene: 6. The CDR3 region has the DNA TGCAGCAGCGGGGGGCGGTTTACAGATACGCAGTATTTT. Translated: CSSGGRFTDTQYF.

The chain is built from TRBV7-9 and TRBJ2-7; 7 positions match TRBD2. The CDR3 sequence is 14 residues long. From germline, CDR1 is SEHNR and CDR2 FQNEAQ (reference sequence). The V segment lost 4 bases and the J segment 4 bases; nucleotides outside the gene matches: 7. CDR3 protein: CASSSGDSGYEQYV. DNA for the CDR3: TGTGCCAGCAGCTCTGGCGATAGCGGGTACGAGCAGTACGTC.

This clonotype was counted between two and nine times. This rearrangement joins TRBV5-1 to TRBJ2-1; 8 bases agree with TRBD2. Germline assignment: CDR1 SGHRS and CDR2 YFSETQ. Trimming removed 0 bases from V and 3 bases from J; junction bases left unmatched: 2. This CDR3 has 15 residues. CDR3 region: CASSLEGTSYNEQFF. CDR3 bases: TGCGCCAGCAGCTTGGAGGGGACTAGCTACAATGAGCAGTTCTTC.

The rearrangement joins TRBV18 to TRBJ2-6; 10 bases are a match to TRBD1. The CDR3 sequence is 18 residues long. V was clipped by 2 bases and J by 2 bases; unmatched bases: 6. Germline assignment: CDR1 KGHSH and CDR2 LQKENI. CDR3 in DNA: TGTGCCAGCTCACCAAAGGGACAGGGGATAGCTGGGGCCAACGTCCTGACTTTC. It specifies CASSPKGQGIAGANVLTF.

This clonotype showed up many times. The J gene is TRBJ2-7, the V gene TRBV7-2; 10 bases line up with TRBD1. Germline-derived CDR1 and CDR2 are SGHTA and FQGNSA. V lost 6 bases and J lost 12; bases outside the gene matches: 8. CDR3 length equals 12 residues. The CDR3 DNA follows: TGTGCCAGCAGTCTTCCGGGACAGGGGCTGTACTTC. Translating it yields CASSLPGQGLYF.

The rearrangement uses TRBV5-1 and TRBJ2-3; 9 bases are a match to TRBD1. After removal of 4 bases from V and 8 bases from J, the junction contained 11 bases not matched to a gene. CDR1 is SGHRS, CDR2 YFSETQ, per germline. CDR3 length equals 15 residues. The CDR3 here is CASSTEPGQGGTQYF. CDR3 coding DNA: TGCGCCAGCAGCACAGAGCCGGGACAGGGAGGTACGCAGTATTTT. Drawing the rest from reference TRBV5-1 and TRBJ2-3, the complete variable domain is KAGVTQTPRYLIKTRGQQVTLSCSPISGHRSVSWYQQTPGQGLQFLFEYFSETQRNKGNFPGRFSGRQFSNSRSEMNVSTLELGDSALYLCASSTEPGQGGTQYFGPGTRLTVL.

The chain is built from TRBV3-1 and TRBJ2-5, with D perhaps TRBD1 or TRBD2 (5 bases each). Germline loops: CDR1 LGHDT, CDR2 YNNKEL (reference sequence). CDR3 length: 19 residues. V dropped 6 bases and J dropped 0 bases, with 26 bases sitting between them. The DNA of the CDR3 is TGTGCCAGCAGTTTACTCCATAGGGGCAAGGGACCCAACCAAGAGACCCAGTACTTC. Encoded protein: CASSLLHRGKGPNQETQYF.

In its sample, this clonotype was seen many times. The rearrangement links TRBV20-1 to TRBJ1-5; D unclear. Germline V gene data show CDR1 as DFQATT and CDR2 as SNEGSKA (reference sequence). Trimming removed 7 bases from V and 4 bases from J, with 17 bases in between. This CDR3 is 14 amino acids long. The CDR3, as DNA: TGCAGTGGGACCGACCCGACAAGTAATCAGCCCCAGCATTTT. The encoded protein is CSGTDPTSNQPQHF.